The sequence of this TCR beta chain was determined in a study of T cells in Graves' hyperthyroidism and ophthalmopathy. This CDR3 is 13 amino acids long. V shed 3 bases and J shed 3 bases, with 11 bases lying between them. CDR1 is GTSNPN, CDR2 SVGIG, per germline (reference sequence). TCR beta CDR3 sequences were amplified from RNA transcripts. Researchers ran a first-round RT-PCR on the TCR CDR3 using the HTBI primer set. TCRdb passed the multiplex PCR reads through MiXCR, listing each CDR3 protein once. The table records 550,000 to 700,000 distinct CDR3 sequences, under 15% of them present only once. This clonotype turned up a few times.

This clonotype was obtained from a middle-aged woman with Graves' ophthalmopathy. Specimen: blood. The V gene is TRBV30, the J gene TRBJ1-1; no clear D. The CDR3 bases are TGTGCCTGGAGCCTTACAAGAGACACTGAAGCTTTCTTT. Translating it yields CAWSLTRDTEAFF. The full variable domain, its missing parts supplied by reference TRBV30 and TRBJ1-1, is SQTIHQWPATLVQPVGSPLSLECTVEGTSNPNLYWYRQAAGRGLQLLFYSVGIGQISSEVPQNLSASRPQDRQFILSSKKLLLSDSGFYLCAWSLTRDTEAFFGQGTRLTVV.